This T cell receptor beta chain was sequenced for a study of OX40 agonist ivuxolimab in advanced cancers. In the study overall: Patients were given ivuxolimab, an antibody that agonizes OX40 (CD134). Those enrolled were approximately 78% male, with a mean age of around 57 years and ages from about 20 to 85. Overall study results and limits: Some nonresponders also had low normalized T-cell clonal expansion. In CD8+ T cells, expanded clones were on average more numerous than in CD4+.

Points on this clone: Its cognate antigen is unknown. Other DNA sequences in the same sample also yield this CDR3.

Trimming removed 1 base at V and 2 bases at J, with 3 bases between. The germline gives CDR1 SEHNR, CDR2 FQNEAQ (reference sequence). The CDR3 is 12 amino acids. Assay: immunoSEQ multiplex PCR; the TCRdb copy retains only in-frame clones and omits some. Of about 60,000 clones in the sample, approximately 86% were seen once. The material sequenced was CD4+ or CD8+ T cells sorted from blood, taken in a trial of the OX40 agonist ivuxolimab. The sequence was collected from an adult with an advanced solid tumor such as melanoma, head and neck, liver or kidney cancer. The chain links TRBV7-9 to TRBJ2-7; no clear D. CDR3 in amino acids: CASSLGTYEQYF. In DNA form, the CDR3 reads TGTGCCAGCAGCTTAGGCACCTACGAGCAGTACTTC. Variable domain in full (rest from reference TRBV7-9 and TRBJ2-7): DTGVSQNPRHKITKRGQNVTFRCDPISEHNRLYWYRQTLGQGPEFLTYFQNEAQLEKSRLLSDRFSAERPKGSFSTLEIQRTEQGDSAMYLCASSLGTYEQYFGPGTRLTVT.